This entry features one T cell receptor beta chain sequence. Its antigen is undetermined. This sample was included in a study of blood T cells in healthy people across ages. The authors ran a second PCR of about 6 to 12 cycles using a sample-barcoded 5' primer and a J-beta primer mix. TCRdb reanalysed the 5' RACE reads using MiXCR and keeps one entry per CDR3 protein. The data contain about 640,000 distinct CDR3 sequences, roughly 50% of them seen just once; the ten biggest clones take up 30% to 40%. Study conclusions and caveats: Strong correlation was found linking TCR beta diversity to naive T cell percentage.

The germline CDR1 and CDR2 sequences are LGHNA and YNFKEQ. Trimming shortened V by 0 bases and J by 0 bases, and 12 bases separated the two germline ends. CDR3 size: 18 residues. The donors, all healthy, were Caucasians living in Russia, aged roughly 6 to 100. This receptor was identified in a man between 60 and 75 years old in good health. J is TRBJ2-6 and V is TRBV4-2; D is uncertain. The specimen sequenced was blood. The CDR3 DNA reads TGTGCCAGCAGCCAAGACGTTCCAGGAATCTCTGGGGCCAACGTCCTGACTTTC. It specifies CASSQDVPGISGANVLTF.